This T cell receptor beta chain originates from a study of blood T cell repertoires in COVID-19. The germline CDR1 and CDR2 sequences are MGHRA and YSYEKL. Trimming at V came to 1 base and at J to 3 bases, leaving 7 bases not matched to a gene. The CDR3 contains 18 residues. TCRdb's table, derived via immunoSEQ multiplex PCR, lists solely in-frame clones and lacks some. Of about 48,000 clones listed, approximately 83% are singletons. The sequencing sample was made of peripheral blood. The chain carries TRBV4-1 and TRBJ2-1; 12 bases line up with TRBD2. The source of this sequence is a man between 65 and 85 years old with acute or convalescent COVID-19. The CDR3 loop is CASSQGPLTSGSYNEQFF. In DNA, the CDR3 is TGCGCCAGCAGCCAAGGCCCTTTGACTAGCGGGAGCTACAATGAGCAGTTCTTC.